Presented here are 5 T cell receptor beta chains from one specimen sequenced in a study of CD8 T cells in Susac syndrome. When the RNA was reverse transcribed, random hexamers were used with an input of about 0.5 to 1 ug. TCRdb recomputed calls from the immunoSEQ multiplex PCR reads with MiXCR, one row per CDR3 protein. In the table there are more than 200,000 distinct CDR3 sequences, over 85% of which are singletons. Sequencing input: CD4+ T cells from PBMCs. Receptors were obtained from a human donor with multiple sclerosis.

This chain uses TRBV6-5 with TRBJ1-2; unclear D gene. The germline V gene has CDR1 MNHEY and CDR2 SVGAGI. CDR3 length equals 13 residues. Trimming removed 6 bases at V and 7 bases at J, with 15 bases between. The CDR3 nucleotides read TGTGCCAGCAGACTAGGCGGGTCCTCTGGCTACACCTTC. Amino acids: CASRLGGSSGYTF.

CDR3: CASSLRLAGDEQYF. DNA of the CDR3: TGTGCCAGCAGCTTGCGACTAGCGGGCGACGAGCAGTACTTC. The chain employs TRBV5-4 and TRBJ2-7; 10 bases fit TRBD2. V trimming: 1 base; J trimming: 5 bases; junction bases outside the gene matches: 3. Germline values: CDR1 SGHNT, CDR2 YYREEE (reference sequence). The CDR3 covers 14 residues.

The chain has TRBV9 and TRBJ2-3; D might be TRBD2 (5 bases). The CDR3 runs to 14 residues. V lost 4 bases and J lost 4, with 13 bases in between. Germline-derived CDR1 and CDR2 are SGDLS and YYNGEE. In DNA form, the CDR3 reads TGTGCCAGCAGCCACCTTCTGGGAGCAGATACGCAGTATTTT. Residues: CASSHLLGADTQYF.

This CDR3 is CSAPRGEGAAHEQYF. The CDR3 DNA sequence: TGCAGTGCTCCCCGGGGGGAGGGAGCGGCACACGAGCAGTACTTC. This chain joins TRBV20-1 and TRBJ2-7; 7 nucleotides align to TRBD2. CDR1 is DFQATT, CDR2 SNEGSKA, per germline (reference sequence). The CDR3 contains 15 residues. J gave up 5 bases and V 5 bases, and 15 bases lay outside the gene matches.

The chain links TRBV28 to TRBJ1-1; TRBD1 matches at 7 bases. Germline CDR1 reads MDHEN; CDR2 reads SYDVKM. The CDR3 loop spans 13 amino acids. V shed 8 bases and J 0 bases; nucleotides not matched to a gene: 3. CDR3 amino acids: CASDRALNTEAFF. Here the CDR3 DNA reads TGTGCCAGCGACAGGGCTCTGAACACTGAAGCTTTCTTT.